This TCR beta chain came from a study of blood T cell repertoires in COVID-19. Study information: Sources were T cells, B-cell-depleted T cells, or PBMCs; the material itself was cDNA or gDNA.

Clinical history as reported by participants underpinned cohort assignment. Profiling relied on immunoSEQ multiplex PCR, and the TCRdb table lists in-frame clones only, not all of them. The sample includes 300,000 to 350,000 clones, about 90% of them seen just once. The sequence was obtained from a young man who had recovered from COVID-19. Sample: PBMCs or T cells enriched from blood (not recorded which).

CDR3 in amino acids: CASSITGTLSYEQYF. In nucleotides, the CDR3 is TGTGCCAGCAGCATAACCGGGACTCTCTCCTACGAGCAGTACTTC. The V and J genes are TRBV7-2 and TRBJ2-7; maybe TRBD2 (6 bases). With 5 bases removed from V and 0 bases from J, the gap between germline ends came to 14 bases. The germline gives CDR1 SGHTA, CDR2 FQGNSA. The CDR3 consists of 15 residues.